This TCR beta chain was sequenced for a study of cytomegalovirus exposure and HLA in healthy donors (dated by TCRdb to the late 2010s). Broadly, across the study: In an earlier analysis of around 540 of the donors, 250 to 350 Gb of sequence data and about 110 million unique TCR beta sequences from 150 million to 200 million T cells were reported. Roughly 300 gigabases of sequencing data and approximately 85 million unique TCR sequences were included in an early release covering roughly 700 HLA-typed donors. Among the roughly 390 genotyped donors, approximately 81% belonged to the genetic ancestry cluster associated with self-reported Caucasian donors. The aim of the study was to test whether cataloging public T cell receptors could identify signatures of past pathogen exposure. The T cell repertoires of 666 subjects were profiled by immunosequencing and related to cytomegalovirus serostatus. A separate validation cohort of roughly 130 different subjects was used in addition to the approximately 610-subject first cohort. To predict cytomegalovirus infection status, the study combined high-throughput TCR immunosequencing, statistical association of individual TCRs with disease status, and machine learning. In a later analysis, previously published TCR beta repertoires from about 670 donors were re-analyzed and high-resolution HLA genotyping was added so that TCR occurrence patterns could be studied. Rather than drawing on any new phenotypic data, the later analysis identified candidate immune exposures from TCR beta sequences and the way those sequences occurred across donors. In an earlier analysis of 587 of the donors, high-throughput TCR beta sequencing was used to judge whether each TCR beta V gene segment behaved as functional or pseudogenic. Donor age, sex, ethnicity and CMV serostatus were compiled together with the repertoire data. A later genetic analysis used genome-wide SNP genotypes for about three fifths of the 666 donors, treating that subset as a discovery cohort. All discovery cohort repertoires had been generated using a single sequencing platform. HLA typing covered class I and class II loci at four-digit resolution. Typing coverage varied by locus: roughly 629-640 donors for A, B, C, DRB1 and DQB1; under 550 for DQA1; more than 600 for DPA1; fewer than 480 for DPB1. Four to six DR-DQ haplotypes were handled as single units for association and clustering, since linkage in the cohort was strong. Among around 400 genotyped donors of the cohort, an average of approximately 240,000 unique TCR beta nucleotide sequences was sequenced per donor, of which about 20% were non-productive.

This clone was counted a single time. Its cognate antigen has yet to be identified. Base qualities are missing; no much larger clone stands one base away. Preparation of the library involved the immunoSEQ multiplex PCR assay. For the multiplex PCR, a mixture combining 60 forward primers for TCR Vbeta segments and 13 reverse primers for TCR Jbeta segments was used. Amplification of the CDR3 region of rearranged TCR beta genes was performed with a multiplex PCR assay on genomic DNA. The Illumina HiSeq System was used to sequence the amplified TCR beta libraries as 87-base-pair reads. On the study's bioinformatics: In a later analysis, some 80 million unique TCR beta chains were counted across the approximately 620 repertoires, and about 9.9 million of these chains were shared by at least two donors. A nearest-neighbor algorithm error-corrected the raw reads and collapsed the reads into unique sequences, merging closely related sequences to remove PCR and sequencing errors. To assign V, D and J gene segments, CDR3 sequences were aligned to IMGT reference sequences. For a sequence to be retained, at least a six-nucleotide match to both a V gene segment and a J gene segment was required. Rearrangements were called productive when the CDR3 lacked stop codons and stayed in frame with V and J; all others were non-productive. CDR3 was defined by IMGT convention, running from the second conserved V-encoded cysteine to the conserved J-encoded phenylalanine. In an earlier analysis of just under 600 of the donors, sequences lacking an unambiguous match to a single V gene segment were excluded. An earlier analysis of some 610 of the donors called V segments functional above 56.7% productive rearrangements and segregating when the between-donor standard deviation exceeded 5%. A statistical classification framework was built for diagnosing cytomegalovirus status from the catalog of TCR beta chain sequences. In a later analysis, TCR nucleotide sequences were compared against IMGT/GENE-DB human TR gene sequences so that V and J genes could be assigned. In a later analysis, CDR3 sequences and most-parsimonious VDJ recombination scenarios were assigned using the TCRdist pipeline. In a later analysis, each TCR beta chain was defined by its CDR3 amino acid sequence together with its V-gene family, and reads lacking a unique V-gene family were excluded. A later analysis removed 500 to 650 highly shared, low-generation-probability nucleotide sequences to deal with suspected cross-contamination and a sequencing artifact. A later analysis calculated a clonal expansion index for each public chain from normalized within-repertoire ranks of inferred template counts. In a later analysis, generation probabilities were computed with a VDJ recombination model fitted to out-of-frame rearrangements, and the resulting probabilities were checked against IGoR. Hypergeometric tests were used in a later analysis to score TCR-TCR, TCR-HLA and TCR-CMV co-occurrence, with a repertoire-size bias correction applied to the TCR pairs. To estimate false discovery rates, a later analysis permuted the HLA or CMV assignments 20 times. In a later analysis, co-occurring TCRs were grouped using DBSCAN, with TCRdist sequence similarity added in when clustering inside HLA-allele-positive subsets. Repertoires with fewer than 30,000 or more than 120,000 public chains were left out of co-occurrence clustering, as were four to six repertoires with anomalous nucleotide sharing. The table comes from immuneACCESS by way of TCRdb, which keeps in-frame sequences with V and J called. Part of the clones is missing from these tables; in studies checked, under half for an unresolved V gene and the rest for unknown reasons. That table gives V, J and clone size, and the DNA gave D and trimming. Across this sample there are around 240,000 clones, with 82% seen only once. 4.5% to 6% of the sample comes from the top ten.

In total, more than 500 healthy bone marrow donors made up the cohort. At the time of sampling, every cohort member was nominally healthy, though immune exposures that went unrecorded were likely present. The donor was CMV seropositive and was included in the group of about 290 seropositive cohort members. Each donor provided a peripheral blood sample, and peripheral blood mononuclear cells were used for TCR beta sequencing. Genomic DNA extraction from the blood cell samples was performed with the Qiagen DNeasy Blood Extraction Kit. Overall study outcomes, separate from this receptor: Because counts were too low, about 18 rarely observed V segments, including chromosome 9 orphons, were excluded from the earlier analysis of about 500 of the donors. The 87-base-pair reads could not distinguish some IMGT-functional V segments, including TRBV6-2 and TRBV6-3, so those segments were excluded. Specific HLA alleles were associated with 15,000 to 20,000 TCR beta sequences at a false discovery rate of 0.05 in a later analysis. In this cohort, only TCR beta chains were sequenced, and detectable features were limited by the absence of alpha or paired-chain data. Because HLA typing was unavailable for some donors at each locus, only the typed subset was used in association tests. The presence/absence analyses assumed that sequencing depth was roughly uniform across donors, and that assumption may not be true. Several of the top co-occurrence clusters appeared to be linked to parvovirus B19, influenza, CMV and Epstein-Barr virus, according to a later analysis. According to a later genetic analysis, donors in an Asian-associated ancestry cluster had fewer N-insertions in productive TCRs than the approximately 710-donor mean. A few of the identified cytomegalovirus-associated TCR beta chains were confirmed in vitro to be specific for cytomegalovirus antigens. The sequencing pipeline was judged likely to have produced a cluster of highly shared sequence variants as a technical artifact. A later analysis found that TCR association rates varied across HLA loci, with DRB1 alleles showing the most associated TCRs and HLA-C alleles the fewest. Assigning TCR associations to individual alleles was difficult when HLA alleles, especially DR and DQ, strongly co-occurred. V-gene and J-gene trimming of TCR beta chains was associated with a missense DCLRE1C variant in a later genetic analysis, and the association was replicated in an independent cohort. In both the original and validation cohorts, the classifier was reported to diagnose cytomegalovirus status with high specificity and sensitivity. A later analysis found that HLA-associated TCR beta chains were more clonally expanded and had lower generation probabilities than equally common non-associated chains. A total of 164 TCR beta chains were listed by the study as associated with cytomegalovirus. Correlated functional status among segregating V segments might be attributable to linkage disequilibrium, but an unknown experimental factor could not be ruled out. The authors suggested that the approach could potentially be extended to other disease states and immunological phenotypes. In an earlier analysis of around 500 of the donors, most TCR beta V segments appeared in productive rearrangements about 87% or about 30% of the time, broadly matching IMGT annotations. Most CMV-associated TCR beta chains appeared to be HLA-restricted in a later analysis, and the HLA associations seemed to be driven largely by CMV exposure. The only immune exposure information available for the cohort was CMV serostatus. A further reported finding was that TCR beta sequences accurately predicted the HLA-A and HLA-B alleles for most subjects in the first cohort. Most TCR sequences were observed very rarely across donors, whereas some public TCRs were present in many individuals.

Looking up the germline V gene yields CDR1 MGHDK and CDR2 SYGVNS. Ends trimmed: V by 4 bases, J by 7 bases; bases unmatched to a gene: 10. The CDR3 has 16 amino acids, counting the end cysteine and phenylalanine. Only CDR3 DNA is held: 48 bases, read in frame from base 1. The source is a woman in her thirties or forties in good health and CMV-seropositive. This receptor chain uses TRBV25-1 and TRBJ2-2; TRBD2 fits 9 bases in the junction. Sequencing was done on a sample of PBMCs. The DNA reads TGTGCCAGCAGTGGTAGCGGGGGTTGGGGTGGCGGGGAGCTGTTTTTT. Its product reads: CASSGSGGWGGGELFF.